These 29 T cell receptor beta chains were sequenced from one sample in a study of post-analysis software for immune sequencing data. Overall study findings and caveats: Elevated frequency relative to controls characterized roughly five TRBV segments in patients, TRBV5-6, TRBV5-1 and TRBV20-1 among them.

The authors incorporated unique molecular identifiers into the TCR beta cDNA libraries. A single record per CDR3 protein comes from TCRdb applying MiXCR to the PCR reads. The sample records 650,000 to 850,000 distinct CDR3 sequences, roughly 50% being singletons. The antigens of these receptors remain unknown. The sequenced sample was blood. These receptors were obtained from a girl aged 5-17 years with multiple sclerosis.

For the CDR3, the DNA is TGTGCCAGCAGTACCAGGACTAGCGGGAATGAGCAGTTCTTC. This codes for CASSTRTSGNEQFF. The chain carries TRBV6-5 and TRBJ2-1, with 11 bases matching TRBD2. Per germline, CDR1 MNHEY and CDR2 SVGAGI. The CDR3 totals 14 residues. Unmatched junction bases numbered 4, after V lost 5 bases and J lost 7 bases.

In this sample, this clonotype turned up many times. The chain carries TRBV6-5 and TRBJ2-3; D tentatively fits TRBD1 or TRBD2 (5 bases each). CDR1 is MNHEY and CDR2 is SVGAGI in the germline V gene. The length of the CDR3 is 16 residues. V lost 6 bases and J lost 0, with 16 bases in between. The CDR3 here is CASRSPSGASTDTQYF. CDR3 in DNA: TGTGCCAGCAGATCCCCATCCGGGGCTAGCACAGATACGCAGTATTTT.

The rearrangement links TRBV25-1 to TRBJ2-5; TRBD2 agrees at 12 bases. Germline CDR1 is MGHDK and CDR2 is SYGVNS. The CDR3 has 16 amino acids. The V segment lost 2 bases and the J segment 5 bases; nucleotides outside the gene matches: 6. CDR3 nucleotides: TGTGCCAGCAGTGAAGAAGCGACTAGCGGGAGTGAGACCCAGTACTTC. Its translation is CASSEEATSGSETQYF.

This clonotype was observed a few times. V gene TRBV4-3 combines with J gene TRBJ2-3; TRBD1 might be the D (6 bases). The CDR3 runs 14 residues. The ends were cut back, 3 bases at V and 6 bases at J, with 13 bases in the middle. Germline-derived CDR1 and CDR2 are LGHNA and YSLEER. For the CDR3, the DNA is TGCGCCAGCAGCCACGATCTAGGGGGTGATACGCAGTATTTT. It yields the protein CASSHDLGGDTQYF.

The chain combines TRBV6-6 with TRBJ2-7; 7 bases match TRBD1. Germline CDR1 and CDR2: MNHNY and SVGAGI (reference sequence). J was trimmed by 2 bases and V by 1 base; bases with no gene match: 2. The CDR3 extends over 14 amino acids. The CDR3 nucleotides read TGTGCCAGCAGTTACTTCCAGGGGGCCTACGAGCAGTACTTC. Translation: CASSYFQGAYEQYF.

This clonotype was observed a handful of times. The chain links TRBV7-9 to TRBJ1-1; 8 bases fit TRBD1. Germline V CDR1 and CDR2: SEHNR, FQNEAQ (reference sequence). Trimming cost V 5 bases and J 3 bases; bases outside gene matches: 8. The CDR3 is 15 residues long. Written as DNA, the CDR3 is TGTGCCAGCAGCCTGGGACAGGCTCGGGACACTGAAGCTTTCTTT. Translating it yields CASSLGQARDTEAFF.

The chain employs TRBV6-5 and TRBJ1-1; no clear D gene. Between the trimmed V and J ends, which lost 2 bases and 6 bases, there was a span of 10 bases. The CDR3 has 13 amino acids. The germline V gene has CDR1 MNHEY and CDR2 SVGAGI. The CDR3 DNA sequence: TGTGCCAGCAGTTACGGCCCCGGGGCTGAAGCTTTCTTT. Encoded protein: CASSYGPGAEAFF.

Remarks on this clonotype: A junction end diverges from the germline sequence, so it may reflect a read error. V usage is TRBV5-6 and J usage is TRBJ2-1; D unclear. CDR1 SGHDT and CDR2 YYEEEE come from the germline V gene. The CDR3 extends over 13 amino acids. In DNA, the CDR3 is TGTGCCAGCAGCCCAGTCGAGCGCAATGGGCAGTTCTTC. Protein: CASSPVERNGQFF.

V is TRBV28 and J is TRBJ2-2; 7 positions agree with TRBD2. Germline CDR1 reads MDHEN; CDR2 reads SYDVKM. After removal of 4 bases from V and 5 bases from J, the junction contained 19 bases not matched to a gene. The CDR3 runs 19 residues. The CDR3 DNA reads TGTGCCAGCAGTTCGTGGGGGGGTCGTGGAGGCGGAAGAACCGGGGAGCTGTTTTTT. Encoded protein: CASSSWGGRGGGRTGELFF.

The chain is built from TRBV20-1 and TRBJ2-7; TRBD1 agrees at 7 bases. The J call may be incorrect, as the DNA end agrees better with TRBJ2-5. The germline V gene encodes CDR1 DFQATT and CDR2 SNEGSKA (reference sequence). This CDR3 contains 13 residues. The DNA for the CDR3 is TGCAGTGCTAAACAGGGGCGCGGAGAGACCCAGTACTTC. Its protein product is CSAKQGRGETQYF.

The gene calls are TRBV20-1 and TRBJ1-5; D might be TRBD1 (5 bases). Germline V CDR1 and CDR2: DFQATT, SNEGSKA (reference sequence). Trimming removed 3 bases from V and 4 bases from J, with 7 bases in between. The CDR3 totals 12 residues. This CDR3 is CSASEGNQPQHF. The CDR3 DNA reads TGCAGTGCTAGTGAGGGGAATCAGCCCCAGCATTTT.

This clonotype showed up just a few times. The rearrangement uses TRBV7-8 and TRBJ2-7; TRBD2 might be the D (5 bases). Germline loops: CDR1 SGHVS, CDR2 FQNEAQ. The CDR3 runs 13 residues. The V gene lost 5 bases and the J gene lost 4 bases, with 12 bases spanning the gap. CDR3 sequence: CASSHGLSYEQYF. DNA for the CDR3: TGTGCCAGCAGCCACGGACTCTCGTACGAGCAGTACTTC.

This CDR3 is CASSQGAATYEQYF. CDR3 coding DNA: TGTGCCAGCAGCCAGGGGGCGGCTACCTACGAGCAGTACTTC. The rearrangement joins TRBV5-6 to TRBJ2-7; 8 bases map to TRBD1. V shed 4 bases, J shed 2 bases, and the junction held 5 bases outside the gene matches. The germline CDR1 and CDR2 sequences are SGHDT and YYEEEE. CDR3 size: 14 residues. Full variable domain (remainder filled in from reference TRBV5-6 and TRBJ2-7): DAGVTQSPTHLIKTRGQQVTLRCSPKSGHDTVSWYQQALGQGPQFIFQYYEEEERQRGNFPDRFSGHQFPNYSSELNVNALLLGDSALYLCASSQGAATYEQYFGPGTRLTVT.

The chain carries TRBV7-2 and TRBJ2-1; the D is unclear. Germline V gene lookup returns CDR1 SGHTA and CDR2 FQGNSA. CDR3 length: 13 amino acids. V lost 0 bases to trimming and J lost 8 bases, with 8 bases between them. CDR3 in DNA: TGTGCCAGCAGCTTAGCTAGCTCTTATGAGCAGTTCTTC. Translated: CASSLASSYEQFF.

This clonotype was seen ten or more times. The CDR3 here is CSARDPWTSGAKNIQYF. In nucleotides, the CDR3 is TGCAGTGCTAGAGATCCTTGGACTAGCGGGGCCAAAAACATTCAGTACTTC. The V and J genes are TRBV20-1 and TRBJ2-4; TRBD2 matches 11 bases. Germline V gene data show CDR1 as DFQATT and CDR2 as SNEGSKA (reference sequence). V gave up 0 bases and J gave up 1 base; unmatched junction bases: 5. The CDR3 is 17 residues long.

This chain joins TRBV29-1 and TRBJ2-5; 9 positions agree with TRBD2. The CDR3 loop spans 13 amino acids. V shed 6 bases and J 10 bases; nucleotides not matched to a gene: 12. Per the germline V gene, CDR1 is SQVTM and CDR2 is ANQGSEA. In DNA form, the CDR3 reads TGCAGCGTGGAAACGAATAGCGGGAGTGTCCAGTACTTC. This codes for CSVETNSGSVQYF.

The V and J genes are TRBV6-5 and TRBJ2-1; TRBD2 agrees at 9 bases. This CDR3 comprises 16 residues. V lost 6 bases and J lost 0; bases outside the gene matches: 6. Germline V gene lookup returns CDR1 MNHEY and CDR2 SVGAGI. In DNA, the CDR3 is TGTGCCAGCAGGGCGAGTAGCGGGAGCTCCTACAATGAGCAGTTCTTC. Protein product: CASRASSGSSYNEQFF.

This clonotype was found a few times. The V call is TRBV4-1, the J call TRBJ2-3; no firm D call. CDR3 length: 13 amino acids. Between the trimmed V and J ends, which lost 0 bases and 6 bases, there was a span of 7 bases. Germline-derived CDR1 and CDR2 are MGHRA and YSYEKL. CDR3 loop: CASSQDWYDTQYF. In nucleotides, the CDR3 is TGCGCCAGCAGCCAAGATTGGTACGATACGCAGTATTTT.

This clonotype was observed a few times. V usage is TRBV12-3 or TRBV12-4 and J usage is TRBJ2-7; 8 nucleotides agree with TRBD2. Unmatched junction bases numbered 8, after V lost 4 bases and J lost 0 bases. This CDR3 spans 16 amino acids. The CDR3 nucleotides read TGTGCCAGCAGTTATTTCGCTAGCGGGCACTCCTACGAGCAGTACTTC. Its translation is CASSYFASGHSYEQYF.

This clonotype has a handful of counts. This chain links TRBV6-5 with TRBJ1-2; D gene uncertain. V dropped 4 bases and J dropped 2 bases, with 14 bases sitting between them. Germline V gene lookup returns CDR1 MNHEY and CDR2 SVGAGI. This CDR3 is built from 15 residues. The CDR3, as DNA: TGTGCCAGCAGTTCCGACATTGGTCGGAACTATGGCTACACCTTC. Its protein is CASSSDIGRNYGYTF.

The chain uses TRBV20-1 and TRBJ2-3, with 9 bases matching TRBD2. Unmatched junction bases numbered 18, after V lost 3 bases and J lost 5 bases. The CDR3 loop spans 18 amino acids. Germline V gives CDR1 DFQATT, CDR2 SNEGSKA (reference sequence). CDR3 loop: CSASRNHDLSGRGDTQYF. As DNA, the CDR3 is TGCAGTGCTAGCCGTAACCACGACCTTAGCGGGAGAGGAGATACGCAGTATTTT.

V gene TRBV27 combines with J gene TRBJ1-5; no firm D call. Germline V CDR1 and CDR2: MNHEY, SMNVEV (reference sequence). Between the trimmed V and J ends, which lost 3 bases and 5 bases, there was a span of 8 bases. This CDR3 contains 13 residues. CDR3: CASSFYGDQPQHF. The CDR3 nucleotides read TGTGCCAGCAGTTTTTACGGGGATCAGCCCCAGCATTTT.

The chain couples TRBV28 to TRBJ2-3; 10 bases agree with TRBD2. The CDR3 is 17 residues long. Looked up from germline, CDR1 is MDHEN and CDR2 is SYDVKM. The V segment lost 5 bases and the J segment 3 bases; nucleotides outside the gene matches: 11. The CDR3 spells CASSPELAGDATDTQYF. The DNA of the CDR3 is TGTGCCAGCAGTCCAGAGCTAGCGGGAGACGCGACAGATACGCAGTATTTT.

The chain combines TRBV29-1 with TRBJ2-5; tentatively, D is TRBD1 (7 bases). The J call may be incorrect, as the DNA end agrees better with TRBJ2-7. From germline, CDR1 is SQVTM and CDR2 ANQGSEA. This CDR3 is built from 16 residues. CDR3 protein: CSVGGSGGRRGYEQYF. The CDR3 region has the DNA TGCAGCGTTGGGGGGTCCGGGGGCCGCAGGGGGTACGAGCAGTACTTC.

The genes are TRBV10-3 and TRBJ2-3, with 9 bases lining up with TRBD1. The length of the CDR3 is 14 residues. CDR1 is ENHRY, CDR2 SYGVKD, per germline. V was pared by 10 bases and J by 2 bases, with 7 bases of the junction left unmatched. The CDR3 DNA reads TGTGCCACCACGGGACAGGGTGACACAGATACGCAGTATTTT. Its translation is CATTGQGDTDTQYF.

This clonotype was picked up one time. V is TRBV3-1 and J is TRBJ2-1; perhaps TRBD1 as D (5 bases). CDR1 is LGHDT, CDR2 YNNKEL, per germline (reference sequence). V was trimmed by 4 bases and J by 8 bases, leaving 18 bases between them. This CDR3 is built from 15 residues. CDR3 in DNA: TGTGCCAGCAGCCCCACGGACAAAGTGGTCGATGAGCAGTTCTTC. Translating gives CASSPTDKVVDEQFF.

The rearrangement links TRBV20-1 to TRBJ2-7; 12 bases map to TRBD1. Germline V lookup: CDR1 DFQATT, CDR2 SNEGSKA (reference sequence). J gave up 4 bases and V 5 bases, and 12 bases lay outside the gene matches. The CDR3 extends over 16 amino acids. CDR3 bases: TGCAGTGCTGGCCAGCCTCGGGACAGGGGGCGGTACGAGCAGTACTTC. This gives the protein CSAGQPRDRGRYEQYF.

The rearrangement uses TRBV24-1 and TRBJ2-7; 13 bases are shared with TRBD2. Germline V gene sequence: CDR1 KGHDR, CDR2 SFDVKD. Germline trimming cut 5 bases from V and 2 bases from J; bases unmatched to any gene: 11. The CDR3 extends over 18 amino acids. CDR3 nucleotide sequence: TGTGCCACCAGTGCCAGGACTAGCGGGAGAAAACGGGCCTACGAGCAGTACTTC. It encodes CATSARTSGRKRAYEQYF.

This chain connects TRBV19 to TRBJ2-6; maybe TRBD2 (6 bases). This CDR3 spans 15 amino acids. V lost 9 bases and J lost 0, with 12 bases in between. Germline V CDR1 and CDR2: LNHDA, SQIVND (reference sequence). This CDR3 reads CASRRGDSGANVLTF. Here the CDR3 DNA reads TGTGCCAGCCGTCGCGGGGACTCTGGGGCCAACGTCCTGACTTTC.